The 26 T cell receptor beta chains below were found in one sample sequenced in a study of blood T cell repertoires in COVID-19. Here immunoSEQ multiplex PCR was the method, and the copy in TCRdb shows in-frame clones only, minus some. The data contain about 130,000 clones, roughly four fifths of them singletons. The sequenced material came from PBMCs or T cells enriched from blood (not recorded which). These receptors were taken from a man younger than 40 who had recovered from COVID-19.

This clone has more than one count but fewer than ten. The rearrangement uses TRBV5-1 and TRBJ2-2; maybe TRBD1 (6 bases). The germline V gene encodes CDR1 SGHRS and CDR2 YFSETQ. This CDR3 is built from 15 residues. V lost 0 bases, J lost 7 bases, and 13 bases lay in between. The CDR3, as DNA: TGCGCCAGCAGCTTGGTGGACAGATATAGCGGGGAGCTGTTTTTT. Translation gives CASSLVDRYSGELFF.

This clone was seen only once. V usage is TRBV5-5 and J usage is TRBJ2-1, with 12 bases identical to TRBD2. The V and J ends lost 0 bases and 6 bases, in that order; junction bases with no gene match: 1. The CDR3 is 15 amino acids. The germline V gene has CDR1 SGHKS and CDR2 YYEKEE (reference sequence). CDR3 nucleotide sequence: TGTGCCAGCAGCTTGGGGACTAGCGGGACCAATGAGCAGTTCTTC. Its translation is CASSLGTSGTNEQFF.

The chain links TRBV28 to TRBJ1-2, with TRBD1 matching over 8 bases. With 5 bases clipped from V and 3 bases from J, the junction kept 8 bases outside the gene matches. The germline V gene has CDR1 MDHEN and CDR2 SYDVKM. This CDR3 region has 15 residues. The CDR3 nucleotides read TGTGCCAGCAGTATCGGACAGGGAGGCTACTATGGCTACACCTTC. Amino acids: CASSIGQGGYYGYTF.

The genes are TRBV2 and TRBJ1-4; possible D gene TRBD1, 5 bases. This CDR3 has 12 amino acids. CDR1 is SNHLY and CDR2 is FYNNEI in the germline V gene. CDR3 region: CAAGQTNEKLFF. The CDR3 bases are TGTGCAGCCGGACAAACTAATGAAAAACTGTTTTTT.

The chain joins TRBV6-5 to TRBJ2-1; 7 bases are shared with TRBD2. The CDR3 is made up of 13 amino acids. V lost 6 bases and J lost 4; bases outside the gene matches: 3. Looked up from germline, CDR1 is MNHEY and CDR2 is SVGAGI. The CDR3 spells CASRGLLYNEQFF. CDR3 in DNA: TGTGCCAGCAGGGGACTACTTTACAATGAGCAGTTCTTC.

The chain uses TRBV5-1 and TRBJ2-7; TRBD2 might be the D (6 bases). The CDR3 extends over 14 amino acids. Trimming took off 0 bases at V and 6 bases at J, with 13 bases between the two ends. Germline values: CDR1 SGHRS, CDR2 YFSETQ. CDR3 nucleotides: TGCGCCAGCAGCTTGGCTGGGTCCGGGGGCGAGCAGTACTTC. Residues: CASSLAGSGGEQYF.

This clone was counted only a few times. The gene calls are TRBV6-5 and TRBJ1-5; D not resolved. With 4 bases removed from V and 0 bases from J, the gap between germline ends came to 10 bases. The CDR3 extends over 15 amino acids. Germline lookup yields CDR1 MNHEY and CDR2 SVGAGI. CDR3: CASSSGYLSNQPQHF. The CDR3 region has the DNA TGTGCCAGCAGTTCGGGTTATCTTAGCAATCAGCCCCAGCATTTT.

This clone was seen just once. The rearrangement uses TRBV12-3 or TRBV12-4 and TRBJ1-2; maybe TRBD1 (5 bases). V was cut by 7 bases and J by 4 bases, with 13 bases left in between. The CDR3 contains 13 residues. DNA of the CDR3: TGTGCCAGCAAGCAGGGAGCGGGCTATGGCTACACCTTC. It is translated as CASKQGAGYGYTF.

This sequence joins TRBV4-1 and TRBJ1-5; D gene unclear. V dropped 0 bases and J dropped 7 bases, with 7 bases sitting between them. Germline CDR1 MGHRA, CDR2 YSYEKL. CDR3 length: 13 residues. For the CDR3, the DNA is TGCGCCAGCAGCCAAGACCGGAGGCAGCCCCAGCATTTT. This sequence encodes CASSQDRRQPQHF.

The chain has TRBV9 and TRBJ1-1, with 9 bases matching TRBD1. Trimming cost V 1 base and J 4 bases; bases outside gene matches: 5. The CDR3 covers 15 residues. Germline lookup yields CDR1 SGDLS and CDR2 YYNGEE. CDR3 nucleotides: TGTGCCAGCAGCGTATCCGGGACAGGGCTCACTGAAGCTTTCTTT. Translating it yields CASSVSGTGLTEAFF.

The gene calls are TRBV3-1 (or the pseudogene TRBV3-2) and TRBJ2-5; 13 bases line up with TRBD2. The CDR3 extends over 18 amino acids. With 3 bases clipped from V and 2 bases from J, the junction kept 9 bases outside the gene matches. The germline gives CDR1 LGHDT, CDR2 YNNKEL (reference sequence). CDR3: CASSQMTSGRSNQETQYF. DNA for the CDR3: TGTGCCAGCAGCCAGATGACTAGCGGGAGGAGTAATCAAGAGACCCAGTACTTC.

The chain joins TRBV10-3 to TRBJ1-2; no firm D call. The CDR3 spans 11 residues. The ends were cut back, 8 bases at V and 3 bases at J, with 7 bases in the middle. The V gene's germline CDR1 is ENHRY and CDR2 SYGVKD. The CDR3 sequence is CAIGEDYGYTF. The CDR3 bases are TGTGCCATCGGAGAAGACTATGGCTACACCTTC.

This chain uses TRBV23-1 with TRBJ2-7, with TRBD1 matching over 8 bases. TRBV23-1 is designated an ORF whose function remains uncertain. V trimming: 5 bases; J trimming: 2 bases; junction bases outside the gene matches: 11. CDR3 length equals 16 residues. The CDR3, as DNA: TGCGCCAGCAGTAGCTCCGACAGGGGCCAGACCTACGAGCAGTACTTC. As protein: CASSSSDRGQTYEQYF.

The rearrangement joins TRBV7-9 to TRBJ2-1; 7 bases fit TRBD2. The trim removed 1 base at V and 10 bases at J, leaving 7 bases unmatched. Germline V gene sequence: CDR1 SEHNR, CDR2 FQNEAQ (reference sequence). This CDR3 is 14 amino acids long. The CDR3 reads CASSLGTSSEEQFF. As DNA, the CDR3 is TGTGCCAGCAGCTTAGGGACTAGTTCCGAGGAGCAGTTCTTC.

The V call is TRBV9, the J call TRBJ2-3, with D possibly matching TRBD1 (5 bases). There are 15 residues in the CDR3. Trimming took 0 bases from V and 4 from J, leaving 12 bases between them. Germline assignment: CDR1 SGDLS and CDR2 YYNGEE. The CDR3 loop reads CASSVEGRGSDTQYF. The DNA for the CDR3 is TGTGCCAGCAGCGTAGAGGGTAGGGGCTCAGATACGCAGTATTTT.

V usage is TRBV2 and J usage is TRBJ2-1; 10 bases line up with TRBD2. Trimming removed 4 bases from V and 8 bases from J; junction bases left unmatched: 8. The length of the CDR3 is 15 residues. Germline V gives CDR1 SNHLY, CDR2 FYNNEI. CDR3 coding DNA: TGTGCCAGCAGTGGCGAAGAGCGGGAGGGGGATGAGCAGTTCTTC. Translating gives CASSGEEREGDEQFF.

The chain employs TRBV6-5 and TRBJ2-5; D not certain. CDR1 and CDR2 (germline): MNHEY, SVGAGI. The V end lost 6 bases, the J end lost 3 bases, and 5 bases lay between the germline ends. The CDR3 contains 11 residues. The CDR3 sequence is CASSAKETQYF. The DNA for the CDR3 is TGTGCCAGCAGCGCTAAAGAGACCCAGTACTTC.

This rearrangement joins TRBV25-1 to TRBJ2-7, with 7 bases fitting TRBD1. V lost 4 bases and J lost 2; bases outside the gene matches: 5. The CDR3 is made up of 14 amino acids. Germline-derived CDR1 and CDR2 are MGHDK and SYGVNS. CDR3 in amino acids: CASSVPGTAYEQYF. The CDR3 coding sequence is TGTGCCAGCAGTGTACCCGGGACAGCCTACGAGCAGTACTTC.

The J gene is TRBJ2-5, the V gene TRBV18; maybe TRBD2 (6 bases). This CDR3 has 13 amino acids. Germline V CDR1 and CDR2: KGHSH, LQKENI. Between the trimmed V and J ends, which lost 1 base and 4 bases, there was a span of 7 bases. In DNA, the CDR3 is TGTGCCAGCTCACCACTGGGAGGAGAGACCCAGTACTTC. Amino acid sequence: CASSPLGGETQYF.

The genes are TRBV18 and TRBJ1-2, with TRBD1 identical over 7 bases. Germline lookup yields CDR1 KGHSH and CDR2 LQKENI. V shed 6 bases and J 3 bases; nucleotides not matched to a gene: 10. The CDR3 covers 15 residues. The CDR3 nucleotides are TGTGCCAGCTCGTCTAGAGATGGACAGGACTATGGCTACACCTTC. Translating gives CASSSRDGQDYGYTF.

This chain links TRBV29-1 with TRBJ1-2, with TRBD1 as a possible D gene (5 bases). CDR1 is SQVTM, CDR2 ANQGSEA, per germline. Trimming removed 0 bases from V and 8 bases from J, with 16 bases in between. The CDR3 spans 14 residues. The DNA for the CDR3 is TGCAGCGTTGAAGATCGGGGGGGGACGCGAGGCTACACCTTC. Its translation: CSVEDRGGTRGYTF.

The chain couples TRBV5-6 to TRBJ1-1; TRBD1 is a possible D gene (6 bases). Trimming took 3 bases from V and 10 from J, leaving 19 bases between them. Germline assignment: CDR1 SGHDT and CDR2 YYEEEE. This CDR3 is built from 14 residues. CDR3 sequence reads: CASSSYQGYIGAFF. For the CDR3, the DNA is TGTGCCAGCAGCTCCTACCAGGGGTATATAGGAGCTTTCTTT.

The rearrangement links TRBV7-2 to TRBJ2-4, with TRBD2 as a possible D gene (7 bases). CDR1 SGHTA and CDR2 FQGNSA come from the germline V gene. The CDR3 contains 14 residues. The germline V and J ends were trimmed by 3 bases and 6 bases, with 12 bases remaining between them. CDR3 loop: CASSLGGLGNIQYF. The CDR3 DNA sequence: TGTGCCAGCAGCTTGGGGGGGCTGGGAAACATTCAGTACTTC. Supplemented by reference TRBV7-2 and TRBJ2-4, the full variable domain reads GAGVSQSPSNKVTEKGKDVELRCDPISGHTALYWYRQSLGQGLEFLIYFQGNSAPDKSGLPSDRFSAERTGGSVSTLTIQRTQQEDSAVYLCASSLGGLGNIQYFGAGTRLSVL.

This chain connects TRBV5-4 to TRBJ2-1; a possible D gene is TRBD2 (5 bases). This CDR3 has 13 amino acids. V was trimmed by 5 bases and J by 3 bases, leaving 9 bases between them. Germline V gene data show CDR1 as SGHNT and CDR2 as YYREEE (reference sequence). The CDR3 region is CASSSEVYNEQFF. The CDR3 region has the DNA TGTGCCAGCAGTTCGGAGGTCTACAATGAGCAGTTCTTC.

The gene calls are TRBV5-1 and TRBJ2-3; 11 nucleotides line up with TRBD2. The CDR3 covers 16 residues. Germline CDR1 reads SGHRS; CDR2 reads YFSETQ. V trimming: 4 bases; J trimming: 2 bases; junction bases outside the gene matches: 6. Written as DNA, the CDR3 is TGCGCCAGCAGCGATGGGACTAGCGGCTTCACAGATACGCAGTATTTT. Its protein is CASSDGTSGFTDTQYF.

Turning to this clone: One end of the junction varies from germline; a read error may be responsible. J is TRBJ2-7 and V is TRBV6-1, with 11 bases that match TRBD2. CDR1 MNHNS and CDR2 SASEGT come from the germline V gene. The CDR3 covers 15 residues. The CDR3 coding sequence is TGTGCCAGCACTGAAGGGACTAGCGGTGCCTACGAGCAGTACTTC. This gives the protein CASTEGTSGAYEQYF.